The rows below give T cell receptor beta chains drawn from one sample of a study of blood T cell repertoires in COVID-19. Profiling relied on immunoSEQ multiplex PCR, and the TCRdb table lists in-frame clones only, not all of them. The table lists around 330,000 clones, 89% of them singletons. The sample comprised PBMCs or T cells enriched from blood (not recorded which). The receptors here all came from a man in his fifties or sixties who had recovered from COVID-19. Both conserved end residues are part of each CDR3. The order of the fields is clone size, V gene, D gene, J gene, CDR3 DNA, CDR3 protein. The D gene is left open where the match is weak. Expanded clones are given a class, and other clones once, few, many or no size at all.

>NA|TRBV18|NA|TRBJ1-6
TGTGCCAGCTCACCTGACGCGGTCGGGGTTTCACCCCTCCACTTT
CASSPDAVGVSPLHF
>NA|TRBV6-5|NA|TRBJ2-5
TGTGCCAGCAGTTACTCCGGACTTCCCGAGGAGACCCAGTACTTC
CASSYSGLPEETQYF
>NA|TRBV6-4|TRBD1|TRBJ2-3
TGTGCCAGCAGTGCCGACAGGGGTGATACGCAGTATTTT
CASSADRGDTQYF
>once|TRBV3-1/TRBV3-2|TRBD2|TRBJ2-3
TGTGCCAGCAGCCAACGGACTAGCGGGTTCACAGATACGCAGTATTTT
CASSQRTSGFTDTQYF
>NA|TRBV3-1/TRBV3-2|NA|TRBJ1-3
TGTGCCAGCAGCCAAGCTGGACTTCCCTTTGGAAACACCATATATTTT
CASSQAGLPFGNTIYF
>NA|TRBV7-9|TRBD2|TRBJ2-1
TGTGCCAGCCCCGGCGGAGGGACTAGCGGAGGGGGGTCCTACAATGAGCAGTTCTTC
CASPGGGTSGGGSYNEQFF
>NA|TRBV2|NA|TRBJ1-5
TGTGCCAGCAGTGTCAGAGCGTTAGGTCAGCCCCAGCATTTT
CASSVRALGQPQHF
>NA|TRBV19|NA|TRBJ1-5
TGTGCCAGTAGTATAGATCCGGGAGGCAATCAGCCCCAGCATTTT
CASSIDPGGNQPQHF
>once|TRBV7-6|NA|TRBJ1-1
TGTGCCAGCAGCCTTAGGGACTTGAACACTGAAGCTTTCTTT
CASSLRDLNTEAFF
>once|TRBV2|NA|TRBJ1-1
TGTGCCAGCATTTCCGAGAGAGGCACTGAAGCTTTCTTT
CASISERGTEAFF
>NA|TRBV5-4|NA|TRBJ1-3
TGTGCCAGCAGCTTGGATAGTATCTCTGGAAACACCATATATTTT
CASSLDSISGNTIYF
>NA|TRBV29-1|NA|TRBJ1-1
TGCAGCGTTGAAAAACAGTTGAACACTGAAGCTTTCTTT
CSVEKQLNTEAFF
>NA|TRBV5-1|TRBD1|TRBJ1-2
TGCGCCAGCAGCCTGGGACAGGGATATAACTATGGCTACACCTTC
CASSLGQGYNYGYTF
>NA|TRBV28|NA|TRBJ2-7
TGTGCCAGCAGTTGGACCCGGGACTGGGCTTACGAGCAGTACTTC
CASSWTRDWAYEQYF
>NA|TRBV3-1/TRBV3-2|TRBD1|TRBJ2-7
TGTGCCAGCAGCCAAGTATTAGGGACAGGGGGCAACGAGCAGTACTTC
CASSQVLGTGGNEQYF
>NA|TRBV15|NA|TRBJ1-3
TGTGCCACCAGCAGAGATACGACGCCAGGGACATACTCTGGAAACACCATATATTTT
CATSRDTTPGTYSGNTIYF
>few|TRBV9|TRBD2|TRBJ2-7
TGTGCCAGCAGCGGGAGAAGCGGGAGAGGGGCCTACGAGCAGTACTTC
CASSGRSGRGAYEQYF
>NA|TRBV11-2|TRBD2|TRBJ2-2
TGTGCCAGCACCCAAGGGAGACTAGCGGACACCGGGGAGCTGTTTTTT
CASTQGRLADTGELFF
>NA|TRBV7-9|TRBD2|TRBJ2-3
TGTGCCAGCAGCCACCTGCGGCTAGCGGAAACAAATTTCACAGATACGCAGTATTTT
CASSHLRLAETNFTDTQYF
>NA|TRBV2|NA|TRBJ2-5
TGTGCCAGCACTGCGGTGGAGACCCAGTACTTC
CASTAVETQYF
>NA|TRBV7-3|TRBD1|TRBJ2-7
TGTGCCAGCAGCCCGGCCGGGACAGGCTCCTACGAGCAGTACTTC
CASSPAGTGSYEQYF
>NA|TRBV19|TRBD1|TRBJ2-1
TGTGCCAGTACCAGGGGGAGCCCTCCCTACAATGAGCAGTTCTTC
CASTRGSPPYNEQFF
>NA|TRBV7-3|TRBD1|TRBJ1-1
TGTGCCAGCAGCACGGACAGGGACGCTGAAGCTTTCTTT
CASSTDRDAEAFF
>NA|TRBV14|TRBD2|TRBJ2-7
TGTGCCAGCAGCCCGACCGGGACTAGCGGGAGAGGGGGCTACGAGCAGTACTTC
CASSPTGTSGRGGYEQYF
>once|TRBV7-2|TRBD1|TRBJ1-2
TGTGCCAGCAGGTACCCTGGGGGCCCGAACAGAGGGGGCATAACTGGCTACACCTTC
CASRYPGGPNRGGITGYTF
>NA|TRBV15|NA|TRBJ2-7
TGTGCCACCAGCAGAGATAGGTTTACAGGCGGAAGATACGAGCAGTACTTC
CATSRDRFTGGRYEQYF
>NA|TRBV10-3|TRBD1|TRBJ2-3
TGTGCCATCAGCCCCGACCAGGGGGCGCAGTATTTT
CAISPDQGAQYF
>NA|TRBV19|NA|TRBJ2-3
TGTGCCAGCACCTCCGGGCGGAGGGGAGTCGCAGATACGCAGTATTTT
CASTSGRRGVADTQYF
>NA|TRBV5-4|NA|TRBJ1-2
TGTGCCAGCAGCCCGGTACAGCCGGGAGGCTACACCTTC
CASSPVQPGGYTF